This TCR beta chain originates from a study of T cells after yellow fever vaccination. Regarding the study as a whole: Clonotype sharing between CD4 and CD8 compartments was small.

About this clonotype itself: Its antigen is as yet unknown.

5'RACE template switching produced TCR cDNA carrying a universal primer site and UMIs. TCRdb called the 5' RACE reads again in MiXCR, with one record for every CDR3 protein. Among over 250,000 distinct CDR3 sequences listed, over 4% were seen once. CDR1 and CDR2 (germline): SGHTA, FQGNSA. V lost 5 bases and J lost 2, with 16 bases in between. This CDR3 is 15 amino acids long. Sequenced here: PBMCs, sampled 5 days after the yellow fever booster vaccination. This receptor was taken from a man aged 18 to 29 who received the YFV17D yellow fever vaccine. V usage is TRBV7-2 and J usage is TRBJ2-7; TRBD2 is a possible D gene (6 bases). CDR3 region: CASSPGLINTYEQYF. The CDR3 bases are TGTGCCAGCAGCCCGGGACTCATCAATACCTACGAGCAGTACTTC.